This entry lists 20 T cell receptor beta chains sequenced from one sample in a study of CD8 T cells in Susac syndrome. Reverse transcription of roughly 0.5 to 1 ug RNA used random hexamers. TCRdb analysed the immunoSEQ multiplex PCR reads with MiXCR anew, one entry per CDR3 protein. The sample lists 150,000 or so distinct CDR3 sequences; around 96% were seen once. The material sequenced was CD8+ T cells from PBMCs. The receptors here all came from a human donor with multiple sclerosis.

The chain employs TRBV3-1 and TRBJ1-1; D remains unclear. The CDR3 contains 15 residues. Trimming took off 0 bases at V and 2 bases at J, with 10 bases between the two ends. Germline values: CDR1 LGHDT, CDR2 YNNKEL (reference sequence). The CDR3: CASSQESGDNTEAFF. CDR3 nucleotides: TGTGCCAGCAGCCAAGAATCCGGGGATAACACTGAAGCTTTCTTT. The variable domain in full, completed from reference TRBV3-1 and TRBJ1-1, reads DTAVSQTPKYLVTQMGNDKSIKCEQNLGHDTMYWYKQDSKKFLKIMFSYNNKELIINETVPNRFSPKSPDKAHLNLHINSLELGDSAVYFCASSQESGDNTEAFFGQGTRLTVV.

This clonotype was counted a single time. One junction end disagrees with the germline gene, perhaps due to a read error. The chain employs TRBV15 and TRBJ2-3; D is possibly TRBD2 (5 bases). The germline CDR1 and CDR2 sequences are LNHNV and YYDKDF (reference sequence). This CDR3 is built from 17 residues. In DNA form, the CDR3 reads TGTGCCACCAGCAGAGACCCCCCCAGCGGACGCACAAATACGCAGTATTTT. Translating it yields CATSRDPPSGRTNTQYF. Together with reference TRBV15 and TRBJ2-3, the CDR3 gives the full variable domain: DAMVIQNPRYQVTQFGKPVTLSCSQTLNHNVMYWYQQKSSQAPKLLFHYYDKDFNNEADTPDNFQSRRPNTSFCFLDIRSPGLGDTAMYLCATSRDPPSGRTNTQYFGPGTRLTVL.

This clonotype was recorded a few times. This sequence joins TRBV14 and TRBJ2-3, with no clear D. V lost 3 bases, J lost 1 base, and 5 bases lay in between. Germline V gene sequence: CDR1 SGHDN, CDR2 FVKESK. There are 13 residues in the CDR3. CDR3 amino acids: CASSHLRTDTQYF. The CDR3 DNA follows: TGTGCCAGCAGCCATCTTCGCACAGATACGCAGTATTTT. The full variable domain, rest sourced from reference TRBV14 and TRBJ2-3, is EAGVTQFPSHSVIEKGQTVTLRCDPISGHDNLYWYRRVMGKEIKFLLHFVKESKQDESGMPNNRFLAERTGGTYSTLKVQPAELEDSGVYFCASSHLRTDTQYFGPGTRLTVL.

The chain links TRBV24-1 to TRBJ2-3; 7 positions match TRBD1. J lost 2 bases, V lost 7 bases, and 14 bases had no gene match. The germline CDR1 and CDR2 sequences are KGHDR and SFDVKD. The CDR3 consists of 17 residues. The CDR3 coding sequence is TGTGCCACCAGCGGTAACCCGACAGGGATCTTCACAGATACGCAGTATTTT. Protein sequence: CATSGNPTGIFTDTQYF.

The rearrangement uses TRBV3-1 and TRBJ1-1; no clear D gene. Trimming removed 2 bases at V and 2 bases at J, with 9 bases between. The CDR3 is 14 amino acids. Germline V CDR1 and CDR2: LGHDT, YNNKEL (reference sequence). The CDR3 DNA follows: TGTGCCAGCAGCCAAAGTAACCGAAACACTGAAGCTTTCTTT. It translates to CASSQSNRNTEAFF.

The chain recombines TRBV7-8 with TRBJ1-5; D call uncertain. Germline assignment: CDR1 SGHVS and CDR2 FQNEAQ. V gave up 1 base and J gave up 10 bases, with 14 bases separating them. The CDR3 contains 14 residues. DNA of the CDR3: TGTGCCAGCAGCTTAGGTTCAGGTGTAGGTCCCCAGCATTTT. Its protein product is CASSLGSGVGPQHF. The variable domain in full, completed from reference TRBV7-8 and TRBJ1-5, reads GAGVSQSPRYKVAKRGQDVALRCDPISGHVSLFWYQQALGQGPEFLTYFQNEAQLDKSGLPSDRFFAERPEGSVSTLKIQRTQQEDSAVYLCASSLGSGVGPQHFGDGTRLSIL.

V usage is TRBV9 and J usage is TRBJ2-3; TRBD2 matches 7 bases. Trimming removed 3 bases from V and 5 bases from J; junction bases left unmatched: 6. Germline V lookup: CDR1 SGDLS, CDR2 YYNGEE. This CDR3 spans 14 amino acids. The CDR3: CASSAGGRVDTQYF. CDR3 nucleotides: TGTGCCAGCAGCGCGGGGGGTAGGGTAGATACGCAGTATTTT.

CDR3 nucleotides: TGTGCCAGCGAAGCGGGGGGCGGCTACGAGCAGTACTTC. It is translated as CASEAGGGYEQYF. This rearrangement joins TRBV5-6 to TRBJ2-7; TRBD2 matches at 9 bases. The CDR3 runs 13 residues. The J segment lost 3 bases and the V segment lost 7 bases, leaving 5 bases of the junction unmatched. CDR1 SGHDT and CDR2 YYEEEE come from the germline V gene. The whole variable domain, filled in from reference TRBV5-6 and TRBJ2-7, reads DAGVTQSPTHLIKTRGQQVTLRCSPKSGHDTVSWYQQALGQGPQFIFQYYEEEERQRGNFPDRFSGHQFPNYSSELNVNALLLGDSALYLCASEAGGGYEQYFGPGTRLTVT.

The CDR3 spells CASSLEGGVVGYTF. CDR3 in DNA: TGTGCCAGCAGCTTAGAGGGCGGTGTAGTTGGCTACACCTTC. The rearrangement uses TRBV7-9 and TRBJ1-2, with unresolved D. V shed 1 base and J shed 7 bases, with 13 bases lying between them. The CDR3 covers 14 residues. Germline V gene lookup returns CDR1 SEHNR and CDR2 FQNEAQ (reference sequence).

The genes are TRBV14 and TRBJ2-6; D not resolved. Germline loops: CDR1 SGHDN, CDR2 FVKESK. The CDR3 runs to 15 residues. Trimming cost V 1 base and J 2 bases, with 6 bases left between them. CDR3 bases: TGTGCCAGCAGCCAAGGGTTAGCTGGGGCCAACGTCCTGACTTTC. Translating it yields CASSQGLAGANVLTF.

The chain joins TRBV7-9 to TRBJ2-7, with D possibly being TRBD1 (7 bases). Germline CDR1 and CDR2: SEHNR and FQNEAQ (reference sequence). V lost 5 bases and J lost 3, with 17 bases in between. CDR3 size: 15 residues. As DNA, the CDR3 is TGTGCCAGCAGCCACCTAGCAGGGGGAGGCTACGAGCAGTACTTC. This encodes CASSHLAGGGYEQYF.

This chain links TRBV3-1 with TRBJ2-7, with 10 positions matching TRBD2. The CDR3 has 19 residues. Trimming at V came to 0 bases and at J to 4 bases, leaving 15 bases not matched to a gene. Germline values: CDR1 LGHDT, CDR2 YNNKEL (reference sequence). CDR3 DNA sequence: TGTGCCAGCAGCCAAGATCCTAAGGCTAGCGGGGGTACCGTTTACGAGCAGTACTTC. It encodes CASSQDPKASGGTVYEQYF.

This clonotype is a singleton in its sample. The rearrangement joins TRBV20-1 to TRBJ1-5, with 8 bases identical to TRBD1. V lost 6 bases, J lost 1 base, and 5 bases stayed unmatched. The length of the CDR3 is 14 residues. Germline V gene sequence: CDR1 DFQATT, CDR2 SNEGSKA (reference sequence). The CDR3 DNA reads TGCAGTGCCCCGGACAGGGACAGCAATCAGCCCCAGCATTTT. Translation: CSAPDRDSNQPQHF.

The genes are TRBV2 and TRBJ1-5; 9 nucleotides line up with TRBD1. Trimming took 6 bases from V and 7 from J; bases not matched to a gene: 10. CDR3 length equals 15 residues. Germline values: CDR1 SNHLY, CDR2 FYNNEI. Here the CDR3 reads CASRAGQGPTQPQHF. In DNA form, the CDR3 reads TGTGCCAGCAGGGCAGGACAGGGGCCGACCCAGCCCCAGCATTTT. Variable domain in full (rest from reference TRBV2 and TRBJ1-5): EPEVTQTPSHQVTQMGQEVILRCVPISNHLYFYWYRQILGQKVEFLVSFYNNEISEKSEIFDDQFSVERPDGSNFTLKIRSTKLEDSAMYFCASRAGQGPTQPQHFGDGTRLSIL.

The chain recombines TRBV3-1 with TRBJ2-5, with 11 bases that match TRBD2. CDR1 LGHDT and CDR2 YNNKEL come from the germline V gene (reference sequence). The CDR3 is made up of 18 amino acids. V was clipped by 2 bases and J by 5 bases; unmatched bases: 13. The CDR3 region has the DNA TGTGCCAGCAGCCAATGGGGGCCGACTAGCGGGGTTACGGAGACCCAGTACTTC. Translating gives CASSQWGPTSGVTETQYF.

The chain employs TRBV5-6 and TRBJ1-1, with D possibly TRBD1 on 5 matching bases. The CDR3 runs 16 residues. Between the trimmed V and J ends, which lost 0 bases and 8 bases, there was a span of 20 bases. Looked up from germline, CDR1 is SGHDT and CDR2 is YYEEEE. The CDR3 loop is CASSLGGTSSPQEAFF. CDR3 in DNA: TGTGCCAGCAGCTTGGGAGGGACCAGTTCACCTCAAGAAGCTTTCTTT. Looking up the rest from reference TRBV5-6 and TRBJ1-1 gives the full variable domain: DAGVTQSPTHLIKTRGQQVTLRCSPKSGHDTVSWYQQALGQGPQFIFQYYEEEERQRGNFPDRFSGHQFPNYSSELNVNALLLGDSALYLCASSLGGTSSPQEAFFGQGTRLTVV.

This clonotype appeared a single time. V is TRBV13 and J is TRBJ2-3, with TRBD2 matching over 10 bases. Looked up from germline, CDR1 is PRHDT and CDR2 is FYEKMQ (reference sequence). The CDR3 length is 14 residues. The ends lost 5 bases at V and 2 bases at J; junction bases unmatched: 1. The CDR3 sequence: CASSLAGVTDTQYF. CDR3 DNA: TGTGCCAGCAGCCTAGCGGGGGTCACAGATACGCAGTATTTT.

The chain carries TRBV27 and TRBJ2-7, with 7 bases aligning to TRBD1. Germline V lookup: CDR1 MNHEY, CDR2 SMNVEV (reference sequence). Losses at the gene ends were 8 bases for V and 4 bases for J; bases not matched to a gene: 11. This CDR3 region has 14 residues. DNA for the CDR3: TGTGCCAGCGGAAGGACAGGCTCCTATTACGAGCAGTACTTC. Amino acids: CASGRTGSYYEQYF.

This clonotype was seen only once. The chain is built from TRBV9 and TRBJ2-3; 8 bases are a match to TRBD2. CDR1 and CDR2 from the germline V gene are SGDLS and YYNGEE. The CDR3 loop spans 17 amino acids. V dropped 2 bases and J dropped 2; count of bases not matched to a gene: 10. CDR3 bases: TGTGCCAGCAGCGTGAGTATGAAGCGGGGGACCACAGATACGCAGTATTTT. It encodes CASSVSMKRGTTDTQYF.

The rearrangement uses TRBV27 and TRBJ1-1; maybe TRBD1 (6 bases). CDR1 MNHEY and CDR2 SMNVEV come from the germline V gene (reference sequence). Deletions cut 3 bases from V and 2 bases from J, with 16 bases between. There are 16 residues in the CDR3. CDR3 region: CASSLDSKRFNTEAFF. The CDR3 DNA reads as TGTGCCAGCAGTTTGGACAGCAAGAGGTTTAACACTGAAGCTTTCTTT.